This T cell receptor (beta chain) was sequenced during a study of blood T cell repertoires in COVID-19. Background on the study: Spain, Italy and the United States supplied samples that represented acute and convalescent COVID-19. The analysed material was cDNA or gDNA that came from T cells, B-cell-depleted T cells, or PBMCs.

This CDR3 has 16 amino acids. CDR1 is SGHNT, CDR2 YYREEE, per germline (reference sequence). With V trimmed by 5 bases and J by 7 bases, 11 bases remained unmatched. This clone was counted a single time. Source study methods: Amplification of reference gene primers was used by the study to estimate nucleated cell counts. Sequencing was performed with immunoSEQ multiplex PCR; in TCRdb, only in-frame clones are kept and a portion is missing. V, J and clone size are taken as reported in that table, and D and trimming were inferred from the DNA itself. The sample contains about 200,000 clones, roughly 90% of which appear only once.

This clonotype was obtained from a man younger than 30 with active or convalescent COVID-19. The V gene is TRBV5-4, the J gene TRBJ2-3, with 12 bases lining up with TRBD1. Input material: peripheral blood. The CDR3 protein is CASRPGQGASGHTQYF. Written as DNA, the CDR3 is TGTGCCAGCAGGCCGGGACAGGGGGCTAGCGGGCATACGCAGTATTTT.